This entry features one T cell receptor (beta chain) sequence. The method was immunoSEQ multiplex PCR; TCRdb's version includes in-frame clones alone and lacks a portion of them. In the table there are some 100,000 clones, 75% to 90% of which are singletons. The data originate from a study of control samples from healthy donors and cancer patients. CDR3 size: 16 residues. The V gene's germline CDR1 is SGHAT and CDR2 FQNNGV. Deletions cut 4 bases from V and 4 bases from J, with 19 bases between. The V call is TRBV11-2, the J call TRBJ1-1; no clear D. This clonotype was sampled from a man aged 30-40 years in good health. Material: blood. CDR3 in DNA: TGTGCCAGCAGCTATACGTTCCGGGATTCAGCCACTGAAGCTTTCTTT. Amino acid sequence: CASSYTFRDSATEAFF.